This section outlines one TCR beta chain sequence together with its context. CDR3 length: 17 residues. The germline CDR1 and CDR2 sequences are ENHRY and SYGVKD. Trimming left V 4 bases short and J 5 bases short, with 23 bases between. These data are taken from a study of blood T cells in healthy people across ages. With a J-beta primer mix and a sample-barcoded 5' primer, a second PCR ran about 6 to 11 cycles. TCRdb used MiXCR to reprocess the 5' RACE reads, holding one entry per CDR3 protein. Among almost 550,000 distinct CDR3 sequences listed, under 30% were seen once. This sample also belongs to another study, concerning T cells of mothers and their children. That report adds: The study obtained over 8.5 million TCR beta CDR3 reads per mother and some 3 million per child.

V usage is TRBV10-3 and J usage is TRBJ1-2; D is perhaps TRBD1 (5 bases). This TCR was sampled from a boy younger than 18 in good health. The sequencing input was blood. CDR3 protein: CAISAQEATGMGYGYTF. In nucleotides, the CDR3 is TGTGCCATCAGTGCACAGGAGGCAACGGGAATGGGGTATGGCTACACCTTC.